These 2 T cell receptor beta chains originate from one sample sequenced in a study of Graves' ophthalmopathy and Graves' hyperthyroidism. The TCR beta CDR3 regions underwent amplification from RNA transcripts. Amplification began with first-round RT-PCR using HTBI primers, then second-round multiplex PCR was performed. From the multiplex PCR reads, TCRdb called clonotypes with MiXCR, one entry per CDR3 protein. Seen here are about 400,000 distinct CDR3 sequences, around 20% observed once, and the top ten hold 1.6%. Sequenced sample: peripheral blood. These receptor sequences come from a woman between 18 and 29 years old with Graves' ophthalmopathy.

This clonotype occurred many times. The rearrangement joins TRBV7-2 to TRBJ1-1; D unresolved. Germline-derived CDR1 and CDR2 are SGHTA and FQGNSA. The V gene lost 5 bases and the J gene lost 7 bases, with 11 bases spanning the gap. This CDR3 spans 12 amino acids. CDR3 coding DNA: TGTGCCAGCAGCCCCCCGGGTCATGAAGCTTTCTTT. Translation gives CASSPPGHEAFF.

This clonotype was detected many times. The chain has TRBV12-3 or TRBV12-4 and TRBJ2-7; D is possibly TRBD2 (5 bases). V shed 3 bases and J shed 6 bases, with 12 bases lying between them. The CDR3 spans 13 residues. The CDR3 spells CASSFMRRPEQYF. The CDR3 DNA is TGTGCCAGCAGTTTTATGCGGAGGCCCGAGCAGTACTTC.